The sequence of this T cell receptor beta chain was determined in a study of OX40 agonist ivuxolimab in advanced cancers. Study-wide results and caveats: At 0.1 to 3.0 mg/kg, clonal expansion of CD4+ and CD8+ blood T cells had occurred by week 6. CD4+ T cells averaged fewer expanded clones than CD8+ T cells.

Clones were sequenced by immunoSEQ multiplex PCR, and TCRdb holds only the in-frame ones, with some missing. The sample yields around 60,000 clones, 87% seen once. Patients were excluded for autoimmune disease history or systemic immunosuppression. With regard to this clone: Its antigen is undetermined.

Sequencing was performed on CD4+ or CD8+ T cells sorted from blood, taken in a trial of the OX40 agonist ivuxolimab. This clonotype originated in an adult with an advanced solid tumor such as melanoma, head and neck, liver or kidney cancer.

The CDR3 loop is CASSDVARMPKNIQYF. The CDR3 DNA sequence: TGCGCCAGCAGTGATGTGGCTAGGATGCCCAAAAACATTCAGTACTTC. The V gene is TRBV10-1, the J gene TRBJ2-4; D gene ambiguous. The germline gives CDR1 WNHNN, CDR2 SYGVQD (reference sequence). The CDR3 extends over 16 amino acids. V was cut by 3 bases and J by 2 bases, with 14 bases left in between.